This entry concerns a single T cell receptor (beta chain). The antigen it binds to is not known. Qualities for individual bases were not recorded, and no much larger clone is one base off. TCRbeta CDR3 regions were amplified from genomic DNA by means of the immunoSEQ Assay, a bias-controlled multiplex PCR. Regarding the original processing steps: Nucleated cell counts per sample were estimated from amplification of reference gene primers within the assay. To quantify the absolute abundance of each unique TCRbeta CDR3 rearrangement, sequence reads were collapsed and filtered. For each sample, productive Simpson clonality was calculated as the square root of Simpson's diversity index across productive rearrangements. TCRdb took this table from immuneACCESS and kept in-frame rearrangements with V and J called. Such tables lack part of the clones; where checked against another copy, unresolved V genes explain under half of the gap, and the rest is unexplained. V and J calls and clone size are as listed in that table; D and trimming were resolved from the DNA. In all, the sample holds around 270,000 clones, and roughly 86% of those were seen once. Of the sample, around 9.1% is held by the ten largest clones.

The source of the sample is a study of blood T cell repertoires in COVID-19 (dated by TCRdb to 2018 to 2021). Concerning the study at large: The collaborator samples originated in the United States, Italy and Spain and spanned the acute and convalescent phases of COVID-19. The material from the prospective study consisted of cDNA or gDNA derived from T cells, B-cell-depleted T cells, or PBMCs. Subjects who had been exposed to COVID-19, were actively infected with it, or had recovered from it provided the deeply sampled blood TCRbeta repertoires that made up the dataset. The repertoires were released in a freely available public database meant as a resource for research on the immune response to SARS-CoV-2. The samples were drawn from two sources: the first 160 participants of the ongoing ImmuneRACE study, and 1,000 to 1,500 subjects contributed by 6 global collaborators. Nearly every sample came with metadata listing a de-identified subject ID, COVID-19 status, age in years and sex. HLA class I and class II types, where available, came from metadata supplied by the sample provider rather than from assay-based typing. Results and caveats for the whole study, not just this receptor: How much clinical and demographic metadata was included differed by source and by participant, and the metadata was provided uncurated.

Trimming takes 0 bases from V and 4 bases from J, and the germline ends sit 8 bases apart. Looking up the germline V gene yields CDR1 LGHNA and CDR2 YNFKEQ. Inclusive of the bounding cysteine and phenylalanine, the CDR3 is 14 residues long. Only the CDR3 DNA is retained, 42 bases long and in frame from the first base. A second Seattle source provided samples from volunteer blood donors who had recovered from COVID-19. The collaborating institutions used their own protocols to collect whole blood in K2EDTA tubes. For TCRbeta analysis, collaborators shipped samples in one of three forms: frozen whole blood, isolated PBMCs, or DNA extracted from either of those sample types.

Recombination linked TRBV4-2 to TRBJ2-3, with no confident D gene call. The sample comprised peripheral blood. This receptor was obtained from a man in his forties who had recovered from COVID-19. The base sequence is TGTGCCAGCAGCCAAGATACAACGCCAGATACGCAGTATTTT. Translated, this is CASSQDTTPDTQYF.